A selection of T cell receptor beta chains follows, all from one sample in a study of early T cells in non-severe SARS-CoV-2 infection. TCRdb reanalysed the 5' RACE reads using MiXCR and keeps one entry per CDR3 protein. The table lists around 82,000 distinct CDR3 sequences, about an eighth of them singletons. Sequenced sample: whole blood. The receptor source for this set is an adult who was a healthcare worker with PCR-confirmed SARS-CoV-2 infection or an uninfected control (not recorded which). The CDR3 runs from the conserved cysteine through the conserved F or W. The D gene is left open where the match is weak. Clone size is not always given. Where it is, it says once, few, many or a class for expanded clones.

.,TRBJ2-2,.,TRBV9,CASSVELGLYTGELFF,TGTGCCAGCAGCGTTGAGCTGGGCCTCTACACCGGGGAGCTGTTTTTT
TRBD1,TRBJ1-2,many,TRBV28,CASSTTSAYPGTGSSGYTF,TGTGCCAGCAGCACCACCTCTGCTTACCCCGGGACAGGATCGAGCGGCTACACCTTC
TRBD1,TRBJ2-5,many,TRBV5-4,CASSYRGAETQYF,TGTGCCAGCAGCTACAGGGGAGCGGAGACCCAGTACTTC
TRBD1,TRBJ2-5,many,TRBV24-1,CATSDQQGTETQYF,TGTGCCACCAGTGATCAACAGGGGACAGAGACCCAGTACTTC
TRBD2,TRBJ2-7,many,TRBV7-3,CASSLIGAGGTSYEQYF,TGTGCCAGCAGCTTAATAGGAGCGGGAGGCACCTCCTACGAGCAGTACTTC
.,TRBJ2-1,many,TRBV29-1,CSALPGTTYNEQFF,TGCAGCGCCCTTCCCGGGACGACCTACAATGAGCAGTTCTTC
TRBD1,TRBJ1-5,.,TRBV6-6,CASSFTRTGGADQPQHF,TGTGCCAGCAGTTTCACAAGGACAGGGGGCGCCGATCAGCCCCAGCATTTT
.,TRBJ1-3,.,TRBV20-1,CSARDPEGATGNTIYF,TGCAGTGCTAGAGATCCGGAAGGGGCCACTGGAAACACCATATATTTT
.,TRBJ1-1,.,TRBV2,CASRPRQTNTEAFF,TGTGCCAGCCGCCCACGACAGACAAACACTGAAGCTTTCTTT
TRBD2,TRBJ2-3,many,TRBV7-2,CASSLRAGGMQKVAQYF,TGTGCCAGCAGCTTACGGGCGGGAGGGATGCAGAAAGTTGCGCAGTATTTT
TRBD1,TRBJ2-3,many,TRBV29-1,CSVVQGATDTQYF,TGCAGCGTTGTGCAGGGGGCAACGGATACGCAGTATTTT
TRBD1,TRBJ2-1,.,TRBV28,CASIRGFGNEQFF,TGTGCCAGCATCAGGGGGTTCGGCAATGAGCAGTTCTTC
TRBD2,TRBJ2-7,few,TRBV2,CASSEFPSGTNEQYF,TGTGCCAGCAGTGAATTCCCTAGCGGGACCAACGAGCAGTACTTC
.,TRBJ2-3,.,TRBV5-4,CASSRGGGGAGTDTQYF,TGTGCCAGCAGCCGAGGCGGCGGAGGGGCGGGCACAGATACGCAGTATTTT
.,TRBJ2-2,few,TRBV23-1,CASSEEGTMTGELFF,TGCGCCAGCAGTGAGGAGGGGACGATGACCGGGGAGCTGTTTTTT
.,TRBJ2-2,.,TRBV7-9,CASSFPGELFF,TGTGCCAGCAGCTTTCCCGGGGAGCTGTTTTTT
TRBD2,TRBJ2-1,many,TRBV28,CASNPLVSSGYNEQFF,TGTGCCAGCAATCCACTGGTGTCTAGCGGCTACAATGAGCAGTTCTTC
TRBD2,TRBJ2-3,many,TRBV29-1,CSVGTSGDTQYF,TGCAGCGTTGGGACTAGCGGGGATACGCAGTATTTT
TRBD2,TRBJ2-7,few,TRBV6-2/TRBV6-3,CASSPGLAGGPREQYF,TGTGCCAGCAGCCCCGGACTAGCGGGAGGGCCAAGGGAGCAGTACTTC
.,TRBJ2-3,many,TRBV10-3,CAISDLTGRADTQYF,TGTGCCATCAGCGACCTCACAGGGAGGGCAGATACGCAGTATTTT
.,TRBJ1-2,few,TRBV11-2,CASSLEARGYTF,TGTGCCAGCAGCTTAGAGGCTCGTGGCTACACCTTC
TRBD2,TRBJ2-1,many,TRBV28,CASSPRLARSYNEQFF,TGTGCCAGCAGCCCCAGACTAGCGCGCTCCTACAATGAGCAGTTCTTC
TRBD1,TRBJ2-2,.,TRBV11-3,CASSLGTQTGGGTGELFF,TGTGCCAGCAGCTTGGGCACTCAGACAGGGGGCGGAACCGGGGAGCTGTTTTTT
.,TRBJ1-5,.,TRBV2,CASTRQYNQPQHF,TGTGCCAGTACTAGACAGTACAATCAGCCCCAGCATTTT
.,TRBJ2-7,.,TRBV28,CASRRQYEQYF,TGTGCCAGCAGGCGACAGTACGAGCAGTACTTC
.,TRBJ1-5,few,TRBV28,CASSLPRTRGNQPQHF,TGTGCCAGCAGTTTGCCCCGAACTAGGGGCAATCAGCCCCAGCATTTT
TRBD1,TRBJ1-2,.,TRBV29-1,CSRKGQGMEGYTF,TGCAGCCGGAAGGGACAGGGGATGGAAGGCTACACCTTC
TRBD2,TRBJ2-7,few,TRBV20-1,CSAPRTSGRHMNF,TGCAGTGCCCCTAGGACTAGCGGGAGACACATGAACTTC
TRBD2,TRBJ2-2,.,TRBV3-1,CASSLSGSGGELFF,TGTGCCAGCAGCCTTAGCGGGAGCGGGGGGGAGCTGTTTTTT
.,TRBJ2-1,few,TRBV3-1,CATQRAQSEQFF,TGTGCCACCCAGCGGGCGCAGAGTGAGCAGTTCTTC
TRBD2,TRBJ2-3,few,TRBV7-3,CASSLNPLSTSGTTSTQYF,TGTGCCAGCAGCTTAAACCCCCTCTCGACTAGCGGGACCACTAGTACGCAGTATTTT
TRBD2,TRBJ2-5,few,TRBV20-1,CSALLAGGPQETQYF,TGCAGTGCGCTACTAGCGGGAGGTCCCCAAGAGACCCAGTACTTC
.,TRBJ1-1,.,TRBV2,CASSEFPSGNTEAFF,TGTGCCAGCAGTGAATTCCCATCGGGGAACACTGAAGCTTTCTTT
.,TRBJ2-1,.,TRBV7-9,CASCRGGNEQFF,TGTGCCAGCTGCCGGGGAGGAAATGAGCAGTTCTTC
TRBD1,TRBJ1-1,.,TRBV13,CASSLTGQSAEAFF,TGTGCCAGCAGCTTGACAGGGCAGTCAGCTGAAGCTTTCTTT
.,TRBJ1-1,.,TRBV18,CASSPEGGGTEAFF,TGTGCCAGCTCACCAGAGGGTGGGGGTACTGAAGCTTTCTTT
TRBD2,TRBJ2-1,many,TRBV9,CASSTGLAGGYDEQFF,TGTGCCAGCAGCACCGGACTAGCGGGAGGGTATGATGAGCAGTTCTTC
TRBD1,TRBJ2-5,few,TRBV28,CASRPTGGRKTQYF,TGTGCCAGCAGACCTACAGGGGGTAGAAAGACCCAGTACTTC
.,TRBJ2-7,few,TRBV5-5,CASSRDQSYEQYF,TGTGCCAGCAGCCGGGACCAGTCCTACGAGCAGTACTTC
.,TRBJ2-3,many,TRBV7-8,CASSPGADTQYF,TGTGCCAGCAGCCCCGGGGCAGATACGCAGTATTTT
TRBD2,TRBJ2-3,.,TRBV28,CASSIASGGSTDTQYF,TGTGCCAGCAGTATTGCTAGCGGGGGGAGCACAGATACGCAGTATTTT
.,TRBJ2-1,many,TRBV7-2,CASSPRLRSYNEQFF,TGTGCCAGCAGCCCCCGACTCCGCTCCTACAATGAGCAGTTCTTC
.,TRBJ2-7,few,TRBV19,CASTQTGHTPLSEQYF,TGTGCCAGTACCCAAACAGGACACACGCCATTGAGCGAGCAGTACTTC
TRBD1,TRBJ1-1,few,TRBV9,CASSSRTGMNTEAFF,TGTGCCAGCAGCTCACGGACAGGGATGAACACTGAAGCTTTCTTT
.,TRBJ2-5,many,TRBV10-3,CAISEWKGTQETQYF,TGTGCCATCAGTGAGTGGAAAGGGACGCAAGAGACCCAGTACTTC
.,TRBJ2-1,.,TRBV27,CASKSGTLVHEQFF,TGTGCCAGCAAATCCGGGACGCTCGTCCATGAGCAGTTCTTC
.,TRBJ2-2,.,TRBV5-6,CASSLSWAGTGELFF,TGTGCCAGCAGCTTAAGCTGGGCGGGGACCGGGGAGCTGTTTTTT
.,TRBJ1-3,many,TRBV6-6,CASSYGQRSGNTIYF,TGTGCCAGCAGTTACGGGCAGCGCTCTGGAAACACCATATATTTT
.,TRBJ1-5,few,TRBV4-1,CASSQERDQPQHF,TGCGCCAGCAGCCAAGAAAGGGATCAGCCCCAGCATTTT
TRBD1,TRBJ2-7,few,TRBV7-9,CASSPRTGSWVEQYF,TGTGCCAGCAGCCCCCGGACAGGGTCGTGGGTCGAGCAGTACTTC
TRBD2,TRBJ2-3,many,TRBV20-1,CSATLDPRLGGGTDTQYF,TGCAGTGCTACTCTAGATCCTCGGTTGGGGGGGGGCACAGATACGCAGTATTTT
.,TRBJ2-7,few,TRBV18,CASSPWDGPKEQYF,TGTGCCAGCTCACCTTGGGATGGCCCTAAGGAGCAGTACTTC
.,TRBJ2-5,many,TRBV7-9,CASSPLQGIVETQYF,TGTGCCAGCAGCCCACTTCAGGGGATTGTGGAGACCCAGTACTTC